Presented here are 2 T cell receptor beta chains from one specimen sequenced in a study of T cells after yellow fever vaccination. TCRdb recomputed calls from the 5' RACE reads with MiXCR, one row per CDR3 protein. Among about 130,000 distinct CDR3 sequences listed, 5% to 8% were seen once. The material sequenced was CD4+ T cells sorted from PBMCs, taken 10 days after the yellow fever booster vaccination. These receptors all stem from a man aged 25-45 years who received the YFV17D yellow fever vaccine.

This clonotype has ten or more counts. J is TRBJ1-1 and V is TRBV7-9, with D hard to call. The CDR3 contains 13 residues. Trimming took 5 bases from V and 2 from J, leaving 9 bases between them. Germline V gene lookup returns CDR1 SEHNR and CDR2 FQNEAQ (reference sequence). The CDR3 protein is CASSVHRNTEAFF. CDR3 nucleotides: TGTGCCAGCAGCGTGCACCGAAACACTGAAGCTTTCTTT.

This chain joins TRBV20-1 and TRBJ1-1; tentative D call: TRBD1 (6 bases). V lost 3 bases to trimming and J lost 1 base, with 18 bases between them. The CDR3 loop spans 16 amino acids. Germline CDR1 and CDR2: DFQATT and SNEGSKA (reference sequence). In DNA form, the CDR3 reads TGCAGTGCTAGTTTACTAGGGGGGCCATCGAACACTGAAGCTTTCTTT. Its translation is CSASLLGGPSNTEAFF.